These 15 T cell receptor beta chains came from one sample sequenced in a study of T cells in localized non-small cell lung cancer. Using immunoSEQ multiplex PCR, the repertoire was profiled, and TCRdb retains in-frame clones only, with some absent. This table has thousands of clones, 25% to 30% appearing once. Material: lung tumor tissue, obtained before any cancer treatment. The receptor set was obtained from a female donor at least 60 years old with stage I lung adenocarcinoma.

Within the sample, this clone is large. V is TRBV19 and J is TRBJ1-1; possibly TRBD1 for D (5 bases). CDR1 and CDR2 (germline): LNHDA, SQIVND (reference sequence). Between the trimmed V and J ends, which lost 7 bases and 5 bases, there was a span of 14 bases. CDR3 length equals 13 residues. DNA of the CDR3: TGTGCCAGTAATACCGGGGCTCAAACTGAAGCTTTCTTT. This codes for CASNTGAQTEAFF. Variable domain in full (rest from reference TRBV19 and TRBJ1-1): DGGITQSPKYLFRKEGQNVTLSCEQNLNHDAMYWYRQDPGQGLRLIYYSQIVNDFQKGDIAEGYSVSREKKESFPLTVTSAQKNPTAFYLCASNTGAQTEAFFGQGTRLTVV.

This clone has a handful of counts. The chain joins TRBV11-3 to TRBJ2-3; D unclear. V dropped 2 bases and J dropped 0 bases, with 9 bases sitting between them. This CDR3 region has 15 residues. The germline gives CDR1 SGHNT, CDR2 YENEEA. CDR3 loop: CASSLLKGSTDTQYF. The CDR3 nucleotides are TGTGCCAGCAGCTTATTGAAGGGAAGCACAGATACGCAGTATTTT.

The chain employs TRBV5-1 and TRBJ2-1; the match to TRBD2 covers 12 bases. Germline trimming cut 2 bases from V and 3 bases from J; bases unmatched to any gene: 9. The V gene's germline CDR1 is SGHRS and CDR2 YFSETQ. CDR3 size: 18 residues. CDR3 sequence reads: CASSLRLAGGVDYNEQFF. DNA of the CDR3: TGCGCCAGCAGCTTAAGGCTAGCGGGAGGGGTTGACTACAATGAGCAGTTCTTC.

The chain couples TRBV29-1 to TRBJ1-2; D gene unclear. The CDR3 runs to 12 residues. Trimming shortened V by 6 bases and J by 4 bases, and 12 bases separated the two germline ends. CDR1 is SQVTM, CDR2 ANQGSEA, per germline. The CDR3 loop reads CSVARESYGYTF. CDR3 bases: TGCAGCGTCGCTCGGGAGTCCTATGGCTACACCTTC.

The J gene is TRBJ2-3, the V gene TRBV30; D gene unclear. From germline, CDR1 is GTSNPN and CDR2 SVGIG (reference sequence). V lost 0 bases and J lost 9, with 7 bases in between. The CDR3 has 11 residues. In DNA form, the CDR3 reads TGTGCCTGGAGTGTTAAGAAGACGCAGTATTTT. This translates into CAWSVKKTQYF.

This rearrangement joins TRBV10-3 to TRBJ2-7; 10 bases are shared with TRBD2. Looked up from germline, CDR1 is ENHRY and CDR2 is SYGVKD. The length of the CDR3 is 17 residues. Trimming cost V 0 bases and J 4 bases; bases outside gene matches: 9. This CDR3 is CAISESPLAGDPYEQYF. The CDR3, as DNA: TGTGCCATCAGTGAGTCCCCCCTAGCGGGGGATCCTTACGAGCAGTACTTC.

Only a few counts were recorded for this clone. This rearrangement joins TRBV19 to TRBJ1-5; D remains unclear. Germline V gene data show CDR1 as LNHDA and CDR2 as SQIVND (reference sequence). This CDR3 is built from 13 residues. The V end lost 4 bases, the J end lost 4 bases, and 8 bases lay between the germline ends. The CDR3 sequence: CASSSVTNQPQHF. As DNA, the CDR3 is TGTGCCAGTAGTAGCGTAACTAATCAGCCCCAGCATTTT.

J is TRBJ1-1 and V is TRBV19; no reliable D call. V lost 10 bases to trimming and J lost 8 bases, with 14 bases between them. There are 11 residues in the CDR3. Germline V gene lookup returns CDR1 LNHDA and CDR2 SQIVND (reference sequence). The CDR3 sequence: CATTQTREAFF. CDR3 in DNA: TGTGCCACTACCCAGACGCGGGAAGCTTTCTTT.

This chain joins TRBV11-3 and TRBJ1-5; D is perhaps TRBD1 (6 bases). Looked up from germline, CDR1 is SGHNT and CDR2 is YENEEA. V lost 1 base and J 1 base, leaving 8 bases between the germline ends. The CDR3 covers 15 residues. The CDR3 nucleotides are TGTGCCAGCAGCTTAGTGACAGGAAGCAATCAGCCCCAGCATTTT. Residues: CASSLVTGSNQPQHF.

The chain joins TRBV29-1 to TRBJ1-2; D is unclear. The CDR3 contains 12 residues. V was trimmed by 7 bases and J by 4 bases, leaving 13 bases between them. The germline V gene has CDR1 SQVTM and CDR2 ANQGSEA. DNA for the CDR3: TGCAGCGCCCCGTTGGGCAGCTATGGCTACACCTTC. Its protein product is CSAPLGSYGYTF.

This chain links TRBV9 with TRBJ1-1, with D possibly matching TRBD1 (6 bases). V was pared by 0 bases and J by 5 bases, with 11 bases between. This CDR3 has 14 residues. Germline V CDR1 and CDR2: SGDLS, YYNGEE. The CDR3 reads CASSVGGQQTEAFF. The CDR3 nucleotides read TGTGCCAGCAGCGTAGGGGGGCAGCAGACTGAAGCTTTCTTT.

The chain couples TRBV6-1 to TRBJ2-3; 8 positions agree with TRBD2. CDR1 and CDR2 from the germline V gene are MNHNS and SASEGT. CDR3 size: 21 residues. V lost 0 bases and J lost 1; bases outside the gene matches: 18. This CDR3 reads CASSEARWGVIAGTRTDTQYF. The CDR3 DNA reads as TGTGCCAGCAGTGAAGCCCGTTGGGGGGTGATAGCGGGAACCCGCACAGATACGCAGTATTTT.

The chain combines TRBV2 with TRBJ1-5; 8 positions match TRBD1. CDR3 length equals 13 residues. Germline CDR1 and CDR2: SNHLY and FYNNEI. V lost 8 bases and J lost 5; bases outside the gene matches: 5. The CDR3 region is CASLPDRDQPQHF. The CDR3 bases are TGTGCCAGCCTCCCGGACAGGGATCAGCCCCAGCATTTT.

This clone was counted only a few times. This rearrangement joins TRBV6-8 to TRBJ1-1, with TRBD1 as a possible D gene (6 bases). This CDR3 is built from 12 residues. V lost 4 bases to trimming and J lost 6 bases, with 9 bases between them. The germline gives CDR1 MNHGY, CDR2 SAAAGT. CDR3 residues: CASSSQGPEAFF. The CDR3 DNA reads TGTGCCAGCAGTTCCCAGGGGCCTGAAGCTTTCTTT.

This rearrangement joins TRBV9 to TRBJ2-3; 7 nucleotides agree with TRBD2. This CDR3 has 16 amino acids. J lost 9 bases, V lost 2 bases, and 15 bases had no gene match. Germline V gene lookup returns CDR1 SGDLS and CDR2 YYNGEE. CDR3 bases: TGTGCCAGCAGCGTCCGTTCGGGAGGAGTAGTCGGGACGCAGTATTTT. Translated: CASSVRSGGVVGTQYF.